The present T cell receptor beta chain was sequenced within a study of cytotoxic CD8 clonotypes in ibrutinib-treated CLL. General study findings and limits: Patients showed higher baseline clonality than age-matched healthy donors, and it tracked circulating CD8+ T-cell counts.

Details on this clone: Its antigen is not identified.

TCRdb's copy holds only in-frame clones and misses some; the assay was immunoSEQ multiplex PCR. Counted here are approximately 67,000 clones, more than 70% occurring once; the ten biggest clones make up roughly 8%. The sequence derives from a human donor with chronic lymphocytic leukemia. Material: PBMCs, obtained at disease progression, from a patient treated with ibrutinib.

Here the CDR3 reads CASSDSGGGSYNEQFF. In DNA, the CDR3 is TGTGCCAGCAGTGACTCGGGCGGGGGCTCCTACAATGAGCAGTTCTTC. The rearrangement joins TRBV6-4 to TRBJ2-1; 7 positions agree with TRBD2. Trimming removed 0 bases from V and 0 bases from J; junction bases left unmatched: 2. This CDR3 spans 16 amino acids. CDR1 and CDR2 (germline): MRHNA, SNTAGT.